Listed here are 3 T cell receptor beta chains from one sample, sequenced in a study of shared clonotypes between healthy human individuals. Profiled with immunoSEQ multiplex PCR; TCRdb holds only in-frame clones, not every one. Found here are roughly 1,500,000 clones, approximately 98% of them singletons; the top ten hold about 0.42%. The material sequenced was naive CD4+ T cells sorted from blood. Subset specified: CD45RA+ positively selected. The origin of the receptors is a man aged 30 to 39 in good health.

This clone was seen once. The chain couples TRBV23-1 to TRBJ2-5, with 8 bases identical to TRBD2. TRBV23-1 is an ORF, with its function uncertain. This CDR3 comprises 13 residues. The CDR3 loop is CDRGGRSVETQYF. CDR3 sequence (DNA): TGCGACCGGGGGGGGCGGTCAGTGGAGACCCAGTACTTC.

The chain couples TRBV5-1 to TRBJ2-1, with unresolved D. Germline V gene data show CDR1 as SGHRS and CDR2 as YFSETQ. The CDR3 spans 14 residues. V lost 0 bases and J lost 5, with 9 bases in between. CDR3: CASSLVGLDNEQFF. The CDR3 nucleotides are TGCGCCAGCAGCTTGGTGGGCCTCGACAATGAGCAGTTCTTC.

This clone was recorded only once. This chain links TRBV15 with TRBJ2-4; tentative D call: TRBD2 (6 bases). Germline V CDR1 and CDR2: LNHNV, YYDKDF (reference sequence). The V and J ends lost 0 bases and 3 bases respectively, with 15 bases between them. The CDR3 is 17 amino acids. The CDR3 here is CATSRDRGAQGKNIQYF. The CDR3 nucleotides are TGTGCCACCAGCAGAGATCGCGGGGCCCAAGGCAAAAACATTCAGTACTTC. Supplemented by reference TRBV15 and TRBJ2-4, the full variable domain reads DAMVIQNPRYQVTQFGKPVTLSCSQTLNHNVMYWYQQKSSQAPKLLFHYYDKDFNNEADTPDNFQSRRPNTSFCFLDIRSPGLGDTAMYLCATSRDRGAQGKNIQYFGAGTRLSVL.